This T cell receptor beta chain was sequenced during a study of shared clonotypes between healthy human individuals. Study-wide findings and caveats: The study's rarefaction showed incomplete sorted-subset sequencing despite large depth. Represented diversity, genetic and exposure-history alike, was limited by few donors. Relative to memory subsets, naive subsets generally showed larger estimated richness.

Assay used: immunoSEQ multiplex PCR; TCRdb lists only in-frame clones, some missing. The top ten clones hold 1.5% to 2% of a sample with around 1.9 million clones, 90% to 95% of them seen once. A remark on this clone: The antigen is unknown.

CD45RO-negative cells were positively selected for CCR7, leaving out terminally differentiated effector memory CD45RA+ cells. The receptor comes from a young man in good health. Some clones in this sample may be carry-over from other donors' samples. Sequencing was done on a sample of naive CD8+ T cells from PBMCs.

The CDR3: CASSIVTLRSGNTIYF. The DNA for the CDR3 is TGTGCCAGTAGTATAGTAACTCTGCGCTCTGGAAACACCATATATTTT. V and J are TRBV19 and TRBJ1-3; the D is unclear. Looked up from germline, CDR1 is LNHDA and CDR2 is SQIVND (reference sequence). Trimming pared 1 base from V and 0 bases from J, leaving 10 bases between. The CDR3 is 16 residues long.